This TCR beta chain is drawn from a study of cytomegalovirus exposure and HLA in healthy donors. The CDR3 contains 14 residues. It was with 60 Vbeta and 13 Jbeta primers that the PCR ran. Generated by immunoSEQ multiplex PCR, the TCRdb table keeps only in-frame clones and is missing some. Here the sample spans approximately 190,000 clones, around 80% being singletons. The study, taken as a whole, reports: A cluster of highly shared sequence variants was likely a sequencing artifact. Cytomegalovirus status, reportedly, was diagnosed with high specificity and sensitivity by the classifier. Reports indicate that TCR beta sequences accurately predicted the HLA-A and HLA-B alleles of most subjects. On later analysis, the bulk of CMV-associated TCR beta chains appeared to be HLA-restricted.

This clone was detected only a few times. Its antigen is not identified. The V gene is TRBV1, the J gene TRBJ1-6. TRBV1 is reported as a pseudogene. Sample: PBMCs. The receptor comes from a woman aged 18 to 35 in good health and CMV-seronegative. CDR3: CTSSQERDNSPLHF. The CDR3 DNA sequence: TGCACCAGCAGCCAAGAGAGGGATAATTCACCCCTCCACTTT.